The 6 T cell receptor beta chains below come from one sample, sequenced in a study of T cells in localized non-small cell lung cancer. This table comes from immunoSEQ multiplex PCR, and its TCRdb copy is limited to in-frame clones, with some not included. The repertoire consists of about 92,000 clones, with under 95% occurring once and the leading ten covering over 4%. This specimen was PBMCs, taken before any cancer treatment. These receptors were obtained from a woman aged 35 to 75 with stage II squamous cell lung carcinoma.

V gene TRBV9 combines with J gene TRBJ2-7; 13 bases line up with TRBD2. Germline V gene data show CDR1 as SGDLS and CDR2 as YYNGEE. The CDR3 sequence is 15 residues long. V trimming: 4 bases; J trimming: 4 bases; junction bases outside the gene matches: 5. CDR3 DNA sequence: TGTGCCAGCAGCAGGGGACTAGCGGGGATTTACGAGCAGTACTTC. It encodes CASSRGLAGIYEQYF.

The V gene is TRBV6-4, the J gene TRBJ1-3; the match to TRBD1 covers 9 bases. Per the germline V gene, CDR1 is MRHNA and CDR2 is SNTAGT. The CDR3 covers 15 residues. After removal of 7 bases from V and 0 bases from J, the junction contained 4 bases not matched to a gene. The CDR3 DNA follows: TGTGCCAGCACCTTGGACAGGGGCTCTGGAAACACCATATATTTT. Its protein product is CASTLDRGSGNTIYF.

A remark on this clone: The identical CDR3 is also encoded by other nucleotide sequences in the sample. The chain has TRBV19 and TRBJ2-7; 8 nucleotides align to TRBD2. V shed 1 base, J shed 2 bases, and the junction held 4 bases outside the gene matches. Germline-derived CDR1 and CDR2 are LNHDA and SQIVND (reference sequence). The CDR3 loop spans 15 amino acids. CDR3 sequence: CASSIGLAGTYEQYF. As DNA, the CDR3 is TGTGCCAGTAGTATAGGATTAGCGGGGACCTACGAGCAGTACTTC.

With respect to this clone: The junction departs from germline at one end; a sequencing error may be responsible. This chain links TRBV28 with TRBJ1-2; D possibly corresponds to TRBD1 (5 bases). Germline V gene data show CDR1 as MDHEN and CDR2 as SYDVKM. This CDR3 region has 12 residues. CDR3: CASSFPPGRVYF. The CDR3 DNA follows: TGTGCCAGCAGTTTTCCCCCAGGGAGAGTCTACTTC.

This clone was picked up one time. Here the CDR3 reads CASRWDTGFPSGANVLTF. CDR3 DNA sequence: TGCGCCAGCAGGTGGGACACGGGATTTCCCTCTGGGGCCAACGTCCTGACTTTC. This chain joins TRBV5-1 and TRBJ2-6; D is possibly TRBD1 (6 bases). The ends were cut back, 5 bases at V and 0 bases at J, with 18 bases in the middle. The CDR3 covers 18 residues. From germline, CDR1 is SGHRS and CDR2 YFSETQ.

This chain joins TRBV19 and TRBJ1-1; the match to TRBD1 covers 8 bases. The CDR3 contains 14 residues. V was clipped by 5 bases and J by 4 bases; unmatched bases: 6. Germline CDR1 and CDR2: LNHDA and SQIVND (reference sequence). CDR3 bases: TGTGCCAGTAGTTTCGGACAGGGACTCACTGAAGCTTTCTTT. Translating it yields CASSFGQGLTEAFF.